The 9 T cell receptor beta chains given below trace back to one sample, sequenced in a study of graft-versus-host responses after intestinal transplantation. TCRdb keeps only in-frame clones here, not all; method: immunoSEQ multiplex PCR. The sample lists tens of thousands of clones, 90% to 95% seen once, with approximately 0.71% in the top ten. The source was PBMCs, collected 16 days after intestinal transplant. The receptor set was obtained from a human patient who received an intestinal transplant, so some T cells may come from the graft donor.

This clone was seen just once. One end of the junction fails to match germline, which may point to a read error. V and J are TRBV7-9 and TRBJ2-4; 9 bases fit TRBD2. The CDR3 has 15 amino acids. The germline V gene encodes CDR1 SEHNR and CDR2 FQNEAQ (reference sequence). As DNA, the CDR3 is TGTGCCAGCAGCTTAGCCGGGGCGGGAGGGCCCCGTCAGCAGTTT. Translation gives CASSLAGAGGPRQQF.

This sequence joins TRBV19 and TRBJ2-7; D is uncertain. The CDR3 sequence is 13 residues long. The germline CDR1 and CDR2 sequences are LNHDA and SQIVND (reference sequence). The V end lost 2 bases, the J end lost 0 bases, and 5 bases lay between the germline ends. CDR3 coding DNA: TGTGCCAGTAGTATACCGAACTCCTACGAGCAGTACTTC. This encodes CASSIPNSYEQYF.

A single count supports this clone. The chain combines TRBV5-1 with TRBJ2-1; either TRBD1 or TRBD2 may supply D (5 bases each). The V and J ends lost 3 bases and 7 bases respectively, with 8 bases between them. CDR1 is SGHRS and CDR2 is YFSETQ in the germline V gene. The CDR3 spans 12 residues. The CDR3 reads CASSWGGNEQFF. CDR3 nucleotides: TGCGCCAGCAGCTGGGGCGGGAATGAGCAGTTCTTC.

The chain combines TRBV28 with TRBJ1-1, with 7 bases matching TRBD1. The V gene end was trimmed by 6 bases and the J gene end by 1 base; junction bases not matched to a gene: 8. CDR3 length equals 15 residues. CDR1 and CDR2 from the germline V gene are MDHEN and SYDVKM. The chain's CDR3 is CASRLQGLRNTEAFF. The CDR3 DNA reads TGTGCCAGCAGACTACAGGGGCTGCGGAACACTGAAGCTTTCTTT.

Turning to this clone: A junction boundary mismatches the germline segment, possibly from a read error. The chain recombines TRBV5-6 with TRBJ2-4; TRBD1 might be the D (6 bases). The CDR3 is 13 residues long. Germline CDR1 reads SGHDT; CDR2 reads YYEEEE. The CDR3 reads CASSWTGQNIQCF. CDR3 in DNA: TGTGCCAGCAGTTGGACGGGACAAAACATTCAGTGCTTC.

The chain links TRBV5-6 to TRBJ2-7, with D unresolved. With 1 base removed from V and 3 bases from J, the gap between germline ends came to 8 bases. This CDR3 spans 13 amino acids. From germline, CDR1 is SGHDT and CDR2 YYEEEE. In DNA, the CDR3 is TGTGCCAGCAGCTTGACTGACAACTACGAGCAGTACTTC. Protein sequence: CASSLTDNYEQYF.

The rearrangement joins TRBV27 to TRBJ1-1; no reliable D call. This CDR3 spans 14 amino acids. Trimming cost V 0 bases and J 6 bases, with 11 bases left between them. From germline, CDR1 is MNHEY and CDR2 SMNVEV (reference sequence). The CDR3 sequence is CASSLSVEVAEAFF. In nucleotides, the CDR3 is TGTGCCAGCAGTTTATCCGTGGAGGTGGCTGAAGCTTTCTTT.

The chain joins TRBV5-4 to TRBJ2-3; TRBD2 is a possible D gene (6 bases). Trimming left V 0 bases short and J 0 bases short, with 14 bases between. Germline-derived CDR1 and CDR2 are SGHNT and YYREEE (reference sequence). The length of the CDR3 is 17 residues. CDR3 bases: TGTGCCAGCAGCTTGGCCATGGTAGCGGCTAGCACAGATACGCAGTATTTT. This gives the protein CASSLAMVAASTDTQYF.

The CDR3 loop is CASSPTFSQGQGLGQPQHF. CDR3 in DNA: TGTGCCAGCAGTCCGACCTTTTCTCAAGGACAGGGATTAGGTCAGCCCCAGCATTTT. The chain uses TRBV27 and TRBJ1-5; TRBD1 agrees at 8 bases. This CDR3 has 19 amino acids. The ends lost 5 bases at V and 6 bases at J; junction bases unmatched: 21. The germline gives CDR1 MNHEY, CDR2 SMNVEV (reference sequence).